This TCR beta chain was captured by sequencing in a study of T cell repertoires in cytomegalovirus infection. Points on this clonotype: Its antigen is not identified.

MiXCR was run by TCRdb on the reads, yielding one entry per CDR3 protein. The sample records approximately 310,000 distinct CDR3 sequences, 20% to 25% being singletons. The V gene's germline CDR1 is LNHNV and CDR2 YYDKDF (reference sequence). The CDR3 is 13 residues long. Trimming stripped 5 bases from V and 2 bases from J, with 9 bases between. The rearrangement joins TRBV15 to TRBJ2-5; D perhaps matches TRBD1 (6 bases). The origin of this receptor is a human donor in good health (CMV status not recorded). Some clones in this sample may be carry-over from other donors' samples. Sequenced here: cultured PBMCs, sampled from culture after CMV antigen stimulation. The CDR3 nucleotides read TGTGCCACCAGCGGGGACAAACAAGAGACCCAGTACTTC. It specifies CATSGDKQETQYF.